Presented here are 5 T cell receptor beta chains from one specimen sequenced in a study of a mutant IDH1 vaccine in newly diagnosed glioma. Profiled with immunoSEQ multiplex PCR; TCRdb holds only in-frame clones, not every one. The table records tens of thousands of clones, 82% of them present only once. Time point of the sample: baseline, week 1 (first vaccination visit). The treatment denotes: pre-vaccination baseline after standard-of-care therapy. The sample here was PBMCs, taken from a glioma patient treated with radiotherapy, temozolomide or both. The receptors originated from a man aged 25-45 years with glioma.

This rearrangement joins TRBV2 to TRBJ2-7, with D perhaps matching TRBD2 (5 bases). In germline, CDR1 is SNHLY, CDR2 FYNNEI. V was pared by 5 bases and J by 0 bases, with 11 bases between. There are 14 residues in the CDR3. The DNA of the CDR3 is TGTGCCAGCAGTTTCGGGGTTAGCTCCTACGAGCAGTACTTC. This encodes CASSFGVSSYEQYF.

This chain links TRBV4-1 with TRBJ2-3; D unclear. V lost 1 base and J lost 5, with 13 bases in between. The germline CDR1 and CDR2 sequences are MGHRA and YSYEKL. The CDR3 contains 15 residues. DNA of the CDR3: TGCGCCAGCAGCCAAGTCCGACCCTTAGGAGATACGCAGTATTTT. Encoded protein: CASSQVRPLGDTQYF.

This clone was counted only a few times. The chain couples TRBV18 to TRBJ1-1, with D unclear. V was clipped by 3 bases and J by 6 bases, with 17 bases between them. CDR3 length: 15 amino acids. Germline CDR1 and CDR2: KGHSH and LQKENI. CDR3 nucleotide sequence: TGTGCCAGCTCACCCCGTTCACACACCGGCCCTGAAGCTTTCTTT. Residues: CASSPRSHTGPEAFF. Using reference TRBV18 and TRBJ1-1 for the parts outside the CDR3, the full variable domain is NAGVMQNPRHLVRRRGQEARLRCSPMKGHSHVYWYRQLPEEGLKFMVYLQKENIIDESGMPKERFSAEFPKEGPSILRIQQVVRGDSAAYFCASSPRSHTGPEAFFGQGTRLTVV.

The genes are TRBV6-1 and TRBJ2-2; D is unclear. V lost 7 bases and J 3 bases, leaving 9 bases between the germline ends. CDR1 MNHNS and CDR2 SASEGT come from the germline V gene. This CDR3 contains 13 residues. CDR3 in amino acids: CASNGVDTGELFF. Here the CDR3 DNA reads TGTGCCAGCAACGGAGTGGACACCGGGGAGCTGTTTTTT.

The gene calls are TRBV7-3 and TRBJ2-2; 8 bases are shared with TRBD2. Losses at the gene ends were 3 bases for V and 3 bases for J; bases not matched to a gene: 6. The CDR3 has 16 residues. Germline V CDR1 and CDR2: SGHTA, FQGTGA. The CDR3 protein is CASSLAGGPDTGELFF. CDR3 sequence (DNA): TGTGCCAGCAGCTTGGCGGGAGGTCCGGACACCGGGGAGCTGTTTTTT.